The rows below give T cell receptor beta chains drawn from one sample of a study of cytomegalovirus exposure and HLA in healthy donors. Assay: immunoSEQ multiplex PCR; the TCRdb copy retains only in-frame clones and omits some. This listing includes around 130,000 clones. The material sequenced was PBMCs. The origin of the receptors is a woman aged 55-75 years in good health and CMV-seronegative. The CDR3 runs from the conserved cysteine through the conserved F or W. A D gene is named only where the DNA matches it firmly.

j_call: TRBJ2-3
v_call: TRBV15
d_call: TRBD1
cdr3_aa: CATSRDGHRGILQDTQYF
cdr3_nt: TGTGCCACCAGCAGAGACGGCCACAGGGGTATCCTTCAGGATACGCAGTATTTT

j_call: TRBJ2-5
v_call: TRBV5-1
d_call: NA
cdr3_aa: CASSLERRTQETQYF
cdr3_nt: TGCGCCAGCAGCTTGGAGCGGCGGACCCAAGAGACCCAGTACTTC

j_call: TRBJ2-4
v_call: TRBV11-2
d_call: TRBD2
cdr3_aa: CASSSSGGAKNIQYF
cdr3_nt: TGTGCCAGCAGTTCTAGCGGGGGGGCCAAAAACATTCAGTACTTC

j_call: TRBJ2-7
v_call: TRBV6-1
d_call: TRBD1
cdr3_aa: CASRGTDSYEQYF
cdr3_nt: TGTGCCAGCAGGGGGACAGATTCCTACGAGCAGTACTTC

j_call: TRBJ1-2
v_call: TRBV27
d_call: TRBD1
cdr3_aa: CASSLELTGNYGYTF
cdr3_nt: TGTGCCAGCAGTTTGGAGCTGACAGGGAACTATGGCTACACCTTC

j_call: TRBJ2-7
v_call: TRBV7-2
d_call: NA
cdr3_aa: CASSLGTYKDYEQYF
cdr3_nt: TGTGCCAGCAGCTTAGGCACGTACAAAGACTACGAGCAGTACTTC

j_call: TRBJ2-1
v_call: TRBV5-1
d_call: TRBD2
cdr3_aa: CASSFLPLTSGRANEQFF
cdr3_nt: TGCGCCAGCAGCTTCCTACCCCTGACTAGCGGGAGGGCCAATGAGCAGTTCTTC

j_call: TRBJ1-3
v_call: TRBV5-1
d_call: NA
cdr3_aa: CASSLDSSGNTIYF
cdr3_nt: TGCGCCAGCAGCCTGGACAGTTCTGGAAACACCATATATTTT

j_call: TRBJ2-3
v_call: TRBV5-1
d_call: NA
cdr3_aa: CASSLVLAPLTDTQYF
cdr3_nt: TGCGCCAGCAGCTTGGTTTTAGCGCCGCTCACAGATACGCAGTATTTT

j_call: TRBJ2-3
v_call: TRBV2
d_call: NA
cdr3_aa: CARQPGIPDTQYF
cdr3_nt: TGTGCCAGGCAGCCGGGGATACCAGATACGCAGTATTTT

j_call: TRBJ2-2
v_call: TRBV27
d_call: TRBD1
cdr3_aa: CASSQWAGGNPGELFF
cdr3_nt: TGTGCCAGCAGTCAGTGGGCAGGGGGTAATCCCGGGGAGCTGTTTTTT

j_call: TRBJ1-5
v_call: TRBV5-1
d_call: NA
cdr3_aa: CASRLREGQPQHF
cdr3_nt: TGCGCCAGCAGGCTCAGGGAAGGACAGCCCCAGCATTTT

j_call: TRBJ2-3
v_call: TRBV4-1
d_call: TRBD2
cdr3_aa: CASSLSSSGNTDTQYF
cdr3_nt: TGCGCCAGCAGCCTCTCGTCTAGCGGGAACACAGATACGCAGTATTTT

j_call: TRBJ2-1
v_call: TRBV4-1
d_call: TRBD1
cdr3_aa: CASSQELWDSNEQFF
cdr3_nt: TGCGCCAGCAGCCAAGAGTTGTGGGACAGCAATGAGCAGTTCTTC

j_call: TRBJ1-2
v_call: TRBV7-3
d_call: NA
cdr3_aa: CASSSTGLGASGYTF
cdr3_nt: TGTGCCAGCAGCTCAACAGGGCTGGGGGCGAGTGGCTACACCTTC

j_call: TRBJ2-1
v_call: TRBV5-1
d_call: TRBD2
cdr3_aa: CASSFGGGNNEQFF
cdr3_nt: TGCGCCAGCAGCTTTGGCGGGGGGAACAATGAGCAGTTCTTC

j_call: TRBJ2-3
v_call: TRBV2
d_call: NA
cdr3_aa: CASSELLLGTDTQYF
cdr3_nt: TGTGCCAGCAGTGAACTCCTACTCGGCACAGATACGCAGTATTTT

j_call: TRBJ2-5
v_call: TRBV5-5
d_call: NA
cdr3_aa: CASSPGTFQETQYF
cdr3_nt: TGTGCCAGCAGCCCCGGGACATTCCAAGAGACCCAGTACTTC

j_call: TRBJ2-3
v_call: TRBV28
d_call: NA
cdr3_aa: CASSFQMSTDTQYF
cdr3_nt: TGTGCCAGCAGTTTTCAAATGAGCACAGATACGCAGTATTTT

j_call: TRBJ2-1
v_call: TRBV2
d_call: TRBD2
cdr3_aa: CASSEAGSGLAYNEQFF
cdr3_nt: TGTGCCAGCAGTGAAGCTGGGTCGGGACTAGCCTACAATGAGCAGTTCTTC

j_call: TRBJ2-1
v_call: TRBV10-1
d_call: TRBD2
cdr3_aa: CASSPQLAGGLYNEQFF
cdr3_nt: TGCGCCAGCAGTCCCCAACTAGCGGGGGGACTATACAATGAGCAGTTCTTC

j_call: TRBJ2-3
v_call: TRBV1
d_call: NA
cdr3_aa: CTSSQDGTSGGGTDTQYF
cdr3_nt: TGCACCAGCAGCCAAGATGGGACTAGCGGGGGGGGCACAGATACGCAGTATTTT

j_call: TRBJ1-6
v_call: TRBV6-1
d_call: NA
cdr3_aa: CASLGISGKGSPLHF
cdr3_nt: TGTGCCAGCCTCGGAATCTCAGGGAAGGGTTCACCCCTCCACTTT

j_call: TRBJ1-3
v_call: TRBV2
d_call: TRBD1
cdr3_aa: CASRDDRGLQNTIYF
cdr3_nt: TGTGCCAGCAGGGACGACAGGGGGCTACAAAACACCATATATTTT

j_call: TRBJ1-2
v_call: TRBV27
d_call: TRBD1
cdr3_aa: CASSYRDRGGYGYTF
cdr3_nt: TGTGCCAGCAGTTACCGAGACAGGGGAGGGTATGGCTACACCTTC

j_call: TRBJ1-3
v_call: TRBV7-9
d_call: NA
cdr3_aa: CASSFIQGASGNTIYF
cdr3_nt: TGTGCCAGCAGCTTTATACAGGGAGCCTCTGGAAACACCATATATTTT

j_call: TRBJ2-5
v_call: TRBV11-2
d_call: NA
cdr3_aa: CASSFRDRGETQYF
cdr3_nt: TGTGCCAGCAGCTTCCGGGACCGGGGGGAGACCCAGTACTTC

j_call: TRBJ1-3
v_call: TRBV28
d_call: NA
cdr3_aa: CASSLGRTYGNTIYF
cdr3_nt: TGTGCCAGCAGTTTAGGGAGAACTTATGGAAACACCATATATTTT

j_call: TRBJ1-2
v_call: TRBV10-3
d_call: NA
cdr3_aa: CAISPTGNYGYTF
cdr3_nt: TGTGCCATCAGTCCGACAGGAAACTATGGCTACACCTTC

j_call: TRBJ1-3
v_call: TRBV7-9
d_call: NA
cdr3_aa: CASSLAGGSGNTIYF
cdr3_nt: TGTGCCAGCAGCTTAGCGGGGGGATCTGGAAACACCATATATTTT

j_call: TRBJ1-4
v_call: TRBV10-3
d_call: NA
cdr3_aa: CAISEQGSGSGEKLFF
cdr3_nt: TGTGCCATCAGTGAGCAAGGGTCGGGGTCTGGTGAAAAACTGTTTTTT

j_call: TRBJ1-2
v_call: TRBV27
d_call: TRBD1
cdr3_aa: CASSRKGQGLYGYTF
cdr3_nt: TGTGCCAGCAGTAGAAAGGGACAGGGTTTGTATGGCTACACCTTC